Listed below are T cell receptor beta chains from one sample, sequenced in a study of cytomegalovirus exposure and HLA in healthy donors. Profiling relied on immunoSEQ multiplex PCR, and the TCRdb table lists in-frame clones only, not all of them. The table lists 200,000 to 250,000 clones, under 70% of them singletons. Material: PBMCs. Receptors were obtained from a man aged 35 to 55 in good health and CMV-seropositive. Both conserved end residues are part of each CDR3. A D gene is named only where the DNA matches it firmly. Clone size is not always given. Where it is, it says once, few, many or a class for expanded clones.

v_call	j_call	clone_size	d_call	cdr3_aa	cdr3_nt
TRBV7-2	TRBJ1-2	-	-	CASSGRTAYGYTF	TGTGCCAGCAGCGGTAGGACAGCCTATGGCTACACCTTC
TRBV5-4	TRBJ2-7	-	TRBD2	CASSLASGLLHYEQYF	TGTGCCAGCAGCTTGGCCTCGGGACTACTCCACTACGAGCAGTACTTC
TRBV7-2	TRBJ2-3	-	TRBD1	CASSSLTGAGNTQYF	TGTGCCAGCAGCTCGTTGACAGGGGCGGGAAATACGCAGTATTTT
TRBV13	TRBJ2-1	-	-	CASSSEYGGPGNEQFF	TGTGCCAGCAGCTCAGAATACGGGGGGCCTGGGAATGAGCAGTTCTTC
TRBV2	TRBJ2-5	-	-	CASIPRPTPGQVGETQYF	TGTGCCAGCATCCCCCGACCGACTCCTGGACAAGTTGGAGAGACCCAGTACTTC
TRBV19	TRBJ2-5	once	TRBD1	CASSIGRGRAETQYF	TGTGCCAGTAGTATTGGAAGGGGGCGCGCGGAGACCCAGTACTTC
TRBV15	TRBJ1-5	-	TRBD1	CATSGGAGGGWPQHF	TGTGCCACCAGCGGGGGTGCAGGGGGCGGGTGGCCCCAGCATTTT
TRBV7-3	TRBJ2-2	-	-	CASSLGLNTGELFF	TGTGCCAGCAGCCTAGGATTAAACACCGGGGAGCTGTTTTTT
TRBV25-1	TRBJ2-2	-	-	CASSELGQRNTGELFF	TGTGCCAGCAGTGAATTAGGACAGAGAAACACCGGGGAGCTGTTTTTT
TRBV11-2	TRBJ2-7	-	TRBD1	CASSLRDRGVEEQYF	TGTGCCAGCAGCCTTCGGGACAGGGGGGTGGAGGAGCAGTACTTC
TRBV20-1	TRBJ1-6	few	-	CSARDDIPLHF	TGCAGTGCTAGAGACGACATACCCCTCCACTTT
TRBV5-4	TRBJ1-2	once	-	CASSPRGSPNYGYTF	TGTGCCAGCAGCCCTCGAGGCTCTCCTAACTATGGCTACACCTTC
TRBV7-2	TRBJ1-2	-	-	CASSLDGVYGYTF	TGTGCCAGCAGCTTAGACGGAGTCTATGGCTACACCTTC
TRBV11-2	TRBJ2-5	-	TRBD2	CASTRGGEETQYF	TGTGCCAGCACCCGGGGGGGAGAAGAGACCCAGTACTTC
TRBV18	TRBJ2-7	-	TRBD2	CASSPGEGQGSYEQYF	TGTGCCAGCTCACCCGGGGAGGGGCAGGGCTCCTACGAGCAGTACTTC
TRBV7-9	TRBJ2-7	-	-	CASSLATGEQYF	TGTGCCAGCAGCTTAGCGACGGGGGAGCAGTACTTC
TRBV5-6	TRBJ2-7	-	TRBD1	CASSRDRGGEQYF	TGTGCCAGCAGCCGGGACAGGGGAGGCGAGCAGTACTTC
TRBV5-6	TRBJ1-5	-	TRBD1	CASSYYRGGVGNQPQHF	TGTGCCAGCAGCTACTACAGGGGGGGGGTGGGCAATCAGCCCCAGCATTTT
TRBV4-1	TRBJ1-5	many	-	CASSQEEGPGLQPQHF	TGCGCCAGCAGCCAAGAGGAGGGGCCAGGCCTACAGCCCCAGCATTTT
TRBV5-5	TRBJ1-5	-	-	CASSPGQGVTMPQHF	TGTGCCAGCAGCCCGGGCCAGGGTGTAACGATGCCCCAGCATTTT
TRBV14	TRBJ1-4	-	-	CASSRQGITYEKLFF	TGTGCCAGCAGCCGGCAGGGGATCACCTATGAAAAACTGTTTTTT
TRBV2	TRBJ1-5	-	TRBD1	CASRQGGGPQHF	TGTGCCAGCCGACAGGGGGGAGGGCCCCAGCATTTT
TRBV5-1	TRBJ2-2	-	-	CASSLDLPSTGELFF	TGCGCCAGCAGCTTAGATCTTCCGAGCACCGGGGAGCTGTTTTTT
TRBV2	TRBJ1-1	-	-	CASSPILLNTEAFF	TGTGCCAGCTCCCCAATCCTATTGAACACTGAAGCTTTCTTT
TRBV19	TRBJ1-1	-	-	CASQGTKMNTEAFF	TGTGCCAGTCAGGGTACGAAAATGAACACTGAAGCTTTCTTT
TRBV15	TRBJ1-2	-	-	CATSRGEQANGYTF	TGTGCCACCAGCAGAGGTGAACAGGCAAATGGCTACACCTTC
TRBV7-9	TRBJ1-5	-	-	CASSLGGGPQPQHF	TGTGCCAGCAGCTTAGGAGGGGGTCCCCAGCCCCAGCATTTT
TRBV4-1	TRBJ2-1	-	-	CASSQVSGRGQFF	TGCGCCAGCAGCCAAGTATCCGGAAGGGGGCAGTTCTTC
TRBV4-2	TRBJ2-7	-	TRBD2	CASSPRTSGGTLSYEQYF	TGTGCCAGCAGCCCCCGGACTAGCGGGGGGACCCTCTCCTACGAGCAGTACTTC
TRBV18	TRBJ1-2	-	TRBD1	CASSPGTGSNYGYTF	TGTGCCAGCTCACCGGGGACAGGGTCAAACTATGGCTACACCTTC
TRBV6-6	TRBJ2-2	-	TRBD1	CASRLTGVTGELFF	TGTGCCAGCAGACTGACAGGGGTAACCGGGGAGCTGTTTTTT
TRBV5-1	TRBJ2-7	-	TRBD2	CASSFGAGDYEQYF	TGCGCCAGCAGCTTTGGGGCGGGGGACTACGAGCAGTACTTC
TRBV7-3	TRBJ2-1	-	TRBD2	CASSLSGGANEQFF	TGTGCCAGCAGCTTAAGCGGGGGGGCCAATGAGCAGTTCTTC
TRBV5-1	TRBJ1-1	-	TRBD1	CASSLLAGTGSEAFF	TGCGCCAGCAGCTTGTTAGCTGGGACAGGGTCTGAAGCTTTCTTT
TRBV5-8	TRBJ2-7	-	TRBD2	CASSFPSGGIYEQYF	TGTGCCAGCAGCTTTCCTAGCGGGGGGATCTACGAGCAGTACTTC
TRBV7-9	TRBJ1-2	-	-	CASSPGGYGYTF	TGTGCCAGCAGCCCTGGGGGGTATGGCTACACCTTC
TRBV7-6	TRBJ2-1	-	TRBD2	CASSLVVAGAHEQFF	TGTGCCAGCAGCTTAGTGGTAGCGGGGGCTCATGAGCAGTTCTTC
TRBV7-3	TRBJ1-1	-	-	CASSLQGGTEAFF	TGTGCCAGCAGCTTACAGGGAGGGACTGAAGCTTTCTTT
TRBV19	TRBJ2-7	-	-	CASSMNDRIYEQYF	TGTGCCAGTAGTATGAATGACAGGATTTACGAGCAGTACTTC
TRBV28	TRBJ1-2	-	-	CASTPSGPPNYGYTF	TGTGCCAGCACCCCATCTGGGCCACCAAACTATGGCTACACCTTC
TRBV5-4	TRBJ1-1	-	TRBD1	CASSSTGTAAEAFF	TGTGCCAGCAGCTCCACCGGGACAGCGGCCGAAGCTTTCTTT
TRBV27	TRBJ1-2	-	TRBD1	CASSPSGTGGNYGYTF	TGTGCCAGCAGTCCCTCCGGGACAGGGGGCAACTATGGCTACACCTTC
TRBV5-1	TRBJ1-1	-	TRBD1	CASSSSDRGLTTEAFF	TGCGCCAGCAGCTCCTCCGACAGGGGGCTTACTACTGAAGCTTTCTTT
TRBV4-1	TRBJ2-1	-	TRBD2	CASSQEGRLAVDEQFF	TGCGCCAGCAGCCAAGAAGGTAGACTAGCGGTGGATGAGCAGTTCTTC
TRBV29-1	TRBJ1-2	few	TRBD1	CSVESPDRGRGGYTF	TGCAGCGTTGAAAGCCCCGACAGGGGAAGGGGTGGCTACACCTTC
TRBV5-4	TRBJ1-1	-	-	CASSSRFRGNTEAFF	TGTGCCAGCAGTTCCCGATTCCGGGGGAATACTGAAGCTTTCTTT
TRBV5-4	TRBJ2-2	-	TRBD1	CASSSGQGYTGELFF	TGTGCCAGCAGCTCCGGACAGGGCTACACCGGGGAGCTGTTTTTT
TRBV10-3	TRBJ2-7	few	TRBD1	CAIREGQGSYEQYF	TGTGCCATCAGAGAGGGACAGGGTTCATACGAGCAGTACTTC
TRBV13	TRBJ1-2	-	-	CASSIRVPNSNYGYTF	TGTGCCAGCAGTATTCGGGTCCCGAATTCAAACTATGGCTACACCTTC
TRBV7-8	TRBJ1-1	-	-	CASSLGRDVRNTEAFF	TGTGCCAGCAGCTTAGGGCGGGACGTCCGAAACACTGAAGCTTTCTTT
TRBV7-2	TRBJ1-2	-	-	CASSTRRDSGYTF	TGTGCCAGCAGCACCCGCAGGGACTCGGGCTACACCTTC
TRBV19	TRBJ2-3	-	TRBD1	CASSNPYWDRPRTDTQYF	TGTGCCAGTAGTAATCCATACTGGGACAGGCCCCGCACAGATACGCAGTATTTT